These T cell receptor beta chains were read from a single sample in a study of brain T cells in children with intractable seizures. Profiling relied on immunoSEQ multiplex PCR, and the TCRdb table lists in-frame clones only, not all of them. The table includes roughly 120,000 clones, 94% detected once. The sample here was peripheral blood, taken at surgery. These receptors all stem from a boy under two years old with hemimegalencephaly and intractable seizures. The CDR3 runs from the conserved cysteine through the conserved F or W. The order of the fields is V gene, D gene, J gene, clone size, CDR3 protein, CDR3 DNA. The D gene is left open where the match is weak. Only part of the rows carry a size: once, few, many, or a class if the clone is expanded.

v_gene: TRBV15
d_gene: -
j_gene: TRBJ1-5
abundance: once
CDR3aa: CATSSLPWGTPWHF
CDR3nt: TGTGCCACCAGCAGCCTTCCTTGGGGGACGCCGTGGCATTTT

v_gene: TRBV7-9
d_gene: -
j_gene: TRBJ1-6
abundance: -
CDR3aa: CASSFPGENSPLHF
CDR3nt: TGTGCCAGCAGCTTCCCAGGGGAGAATTCACCCCTCCACTTT

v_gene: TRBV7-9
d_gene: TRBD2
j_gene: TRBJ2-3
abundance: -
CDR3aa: CASSPAFRGENTQYF
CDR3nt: TGTGCCAGCAGCCCGGCCTTTCGGGGGGAGAATACGCAGTATTTT

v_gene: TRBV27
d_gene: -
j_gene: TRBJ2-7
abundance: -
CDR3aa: CASSLWGPAKGDEQYF
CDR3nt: TGTGCCAGCAGTTTATGGGGTCCCGCGAAGGGGGACGAGCAGTACTTC

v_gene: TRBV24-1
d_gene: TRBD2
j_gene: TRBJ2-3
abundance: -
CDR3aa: CATSDHRTSGRDRTDTQYF
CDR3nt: TGTGCCACCAGTGACCATCGGACTAGCGGGCGAGATCGCACAGATACGCAGTATTTT

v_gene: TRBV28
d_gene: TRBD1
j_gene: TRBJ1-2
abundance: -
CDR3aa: CASSGDRRGGYTF
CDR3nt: TGTGCCAGCAGCGGGGACAGGAGAGGGGGCTACACCTTC

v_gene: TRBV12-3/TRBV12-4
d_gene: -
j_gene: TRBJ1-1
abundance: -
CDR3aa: CASSFGAEAFF
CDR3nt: TGTGCCAGCAGTTTTGGGGCTGAAGCTTTCTTT

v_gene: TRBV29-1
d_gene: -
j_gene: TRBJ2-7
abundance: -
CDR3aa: CSVEDLQSGSYEQYF
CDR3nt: TGCAGCGTTGAAGATCTTCAGTCTGGGTCCTACGAGCAGTACTTC

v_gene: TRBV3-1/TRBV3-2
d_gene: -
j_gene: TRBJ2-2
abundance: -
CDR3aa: CASSQGATGELFF
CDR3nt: TGTGCCAGCAGCCAAGGAGCCACCGGGGAGCTGTTTTTT

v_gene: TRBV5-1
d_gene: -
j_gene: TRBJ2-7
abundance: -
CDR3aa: CASSLGAGELYEQYF
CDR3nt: TGCGCCAGCAGCTTGGGGGCAGGGGAATTGTATGAGCAGTACTTC

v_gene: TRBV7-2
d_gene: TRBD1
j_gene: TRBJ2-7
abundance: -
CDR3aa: CASSPHQGVLGEQYF
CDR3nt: TGTGCCAGCAGCCCACACCAGGGGGTTTTAGGCGAGCAGTACTTC

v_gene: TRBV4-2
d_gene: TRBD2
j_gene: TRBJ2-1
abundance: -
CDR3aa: CASSQDIIWAGGGNEQFF
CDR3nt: TGTGCCAGCAGCCAAGATATCATTTGGGCCGGGGGGGGCAATGAGCAGTTCTTC

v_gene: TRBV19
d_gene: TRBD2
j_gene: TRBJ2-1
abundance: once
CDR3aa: CASTPSGRARNEQFF
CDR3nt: TGTGCCAGTACCCCTAGCGGGAGGGCCAGGAATGAGCAGTTCTTC

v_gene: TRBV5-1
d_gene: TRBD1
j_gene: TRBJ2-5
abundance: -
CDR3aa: CASSLGQGVEETQYF
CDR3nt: TGCGCCAGCAGCTTGGGACAGGGGGTGGAAGAGACCCAGTACTTC